These 22 T cell receptor beta chains share one sample of origin, sequenced in a study of beta chain features in type 1 diabetes. All of the isolated RNA was reverse transcribed, so expressed TCRB transcripts were sequenced. The repertoire was sequenced with immunoSEQ multiplex PCR; TCRdb's copy has only in-frame clones and lacks some. The table lists hundreds of thousands of clones, roughly a sixth of them singletons. Material: naive CD4+ T cells from blood. Source of these receptors: a young man in good health.

The V and J genes are TRBV4-1 and TRBJ2-5, with 10 nucleotides matching TRBD1. The ends lost 5 bases at V and 5 bases at J; junction bases unmatched: 5. The CDR3 length is 14 residues. Germline V CDR1 and CDR2: MGHRA, YSYEKL. As DNA, the CDR3 is TGCGCCAGCAGCAACCCGGGACAGGGGGAGACCCAGTACTTC. As protein: CASSNPGQGETQYF.

This clone occurred a few times. The CDR3 sequence: CASSLGGLAADTQYF. DNA of the CDR3: TGTGCCAGCAGCTTAGGGGGACTAGCAGCAGATACGCAGTATTTT. The J gene is TRBJ2-3, the V gene TRBV7-3; the match to TRBD2 covers 9 bases. The CDR3 loop spans 15 amino acids. Germline loops: CDR1 SGHTA, CDR2 FQGTGA. J was trimmed by 4 bases and V by 2 bases; bases with no gene match: 4.

This clone has just a few counts. The CDR3 spells CATSSPYRADTQYF. The DNA of the CDR3 is TGTGCCACCAGCAGCCCCTATCGTGCGGATACGCAGTATTTT. The genes are TRBV15 and TRBJ2-3; no firm D call. This CDR3 spans 14 amino acids. CDR1 and CDR2 from the germline V gene are LNHNV and YYDKDF (reference sequence). V shed 3 bases and J shed 6 bases, with 13 bases lying between them.

This chain uses TRBV27 with TRBJ2-2; no clear D. V lost 1 base, J lost 5 bases, and 5 bases lay in between. This CDR3 has 13 residues. Germline V CDR1 and CDR2: MNHEY, SMNVEV (reference sequence). CDR3 DNA sequence: TGTGCCAGCAGTTTATACGGGACCGGGGAGCTGTTTTTT. It is translated as CASSLYGTGELFF.

The chain employs TRBV6-5 and TRBJ1-6; no firm D call. Germline CDR1 reads MNHEY; CDR2 reads SVGAGI. The V end was cut by 5 bases, the J end by 7 bases, with 12 bases between. The CDR3 extends over 14 amino acids. The CDR3 DNA reads as TGTGCCAGCAGTAGGACGGTAATCAATTCACCCCTCCACTTT. This translates into CASSRTVINSPLHF.

This clone has just a few counts. The chain links TRBV19 to TRBJ2-7; D is undetermined. The CDR3 spans 12 residues. Germline CDR1 and CDR2: LNHDA and SQIVND (reference sequence). V was clipped by 5 bases and J by 0 bases, with 5 bases between them. DNA for the CDR3: TGTGCCAGTAGTCTCGGCTCCTACGAGCAGTACTTC. Translated: CASSLGSYEQYF. The variable domain in full, completed from reference TRBV19 and TRBJ2-7, reads DGGITQSPKYLFRKEGQNVTLSCEQNLNHDAMYWYRQDPGQGLRLIYYSQIVNDFQKGDIAEGYSVSREKKESFPLTVTSAQKNPTAFYLCASSLGSYEQYFGPGTRLTVT.

This clone was seen a few times. V usage is TRBV19 and J usage is TRBJ1-5; possibly TRBD1 for D (6 bases). Trimming pared 6 bases from V and 7 bases from J, leaving 13 bases between. Germline V gene data show CDR1 as LNHDA and CDR2 as SQIVND (reference sequence). The CDR3 is 13 residues long. CDR3 in amino acids: CASRNREGQPQHF. The CDR3 DNA sequence: TGTGCCAGTAGGAACAGGGAGGGACAGCCCCAGCATTTT.

For this clone: Other DNA sequences within the sample encode an identical CDR3. The chain links TRBV27 to TRBJ1-2; 7 bases are a match to TRBD1. Germline CDR1 and CDR2: MNHEY and SMNVEV (reference sequence). V shed 5 bases, J shed 2 bases, and the junction held 5 bases outside the gene matches. This CDR3 comprises 14 residues. The CDR3 region has the DNA TGTGCCAGCAGTCCGCGACAGGGCAACTATGGCTACACCTTC. This codes for CASSPRQGNYGYTF.

Concerning this clone: Other DNA variants within this sample encode the same CDR3. The rearrangement links TRBV14 to TRBJ1-2, with D unclear. V lost 0 bases to trimming and J lost 0 bases, with 8 bases between them. The germline V gene has CDR1 SGHDN and CDR2 FVKESK. The CDR3 consists of 15 residues. The CDR3 sequence is CASSQDRQTNYGYTF. CDR3 nucleotides: TGTGCCAGCAGCCAAGACCGGCAGACTAACTATGGCTACACCTTC.

This sequence joins TRBV5-4 and TRBJ2-1, with D possibly matching TRBD2 (6 bases). Germline V lookup: CDR1 SGHNT, CDR2 YYREEE (reference sequence). The CDR3 is 14 amino acids. V gave up 0 bases and J gave up 9 bases, with 13 bases separating them. The DNA for the CDR3 is TGTGCCAGCAGCTTGGTTAAGGTGGGGGGTGAGCAGTTCTTC. Amino acids: CASSLVKVGGEQFF.

The genes are TRBV18 and TRBJ2-1; TRBD2 matches at 7 bases. Germline CDR1 KGHSH, CDR2 LQKENI. The CDR3 runs 16 residues. The ends lost 2 bases at V and 8 bases at J; junction bases unmatched: 12. CDR3 nucleotide sequence: TGTGCCAGCTCACCAGGATCGCGGGCCGGGAGGTATGAGCAGTTCTTC. Protein product: CASSPGSRAGRYEQFF.

This clone was recorded once. This chain links TRBV28 with TRBJ1-2; TRBD1 is a possible D gene (5 bases). The CDR3 totals 16 residues. The germline V gene encodes CDR1 MDHEN and CDR2 SYDVKM. Between the trimmed V and J ends, which lost 7 bases and 3 bases, there was a span of 21 bases. CDR3 region: CASNPGDLRSDYGYTF. The CDR3 coding sequence is TGTGCCAGCAACCCGGGGGACTTAAGGTCGGACTATGGCTACACCTTC.

This chain connects TRBV10-3 to TRBJ2-5, with D possibly matching TRBD1 (5 bases). The end of the DNA is better explained by TRBJ2-7, so the J call may be wrong. From germline, CDR1 is ENHRY and CDR2 SYGVKD. The CDR3 runs to 14 residues. In nucleotides, the CDR3 is TGTGCCATCAGTGAAACAGGTCGTTCCTACGAGCAGTACTTC. As protein: CAISETGRSYEQYF.

V gene TRBV4-1 combines with J gene TRBJ1-1; D remains ambiguous. Germline values: CDR1 MGHRA, CDR2 YSYEKL. This CDR3 contains 17 residues. V was clipped by 1 base and J by 0 bases, with 15 bases between them. The CDR3 sequence is CASSQVIAGDMNTEAFF. The CDR3 nucleotides are TGCGCCAGCAGCCAAGTTATTGCAGGAGACATGAACACTGAAGCTTTCTTT.

This clone was seen a few times. The chain employs TRBV4-1 and TRBJ2-1, with TRBD2 identical over 10 bases. The trim removed 1 base at V and 5 bases at J, leaving 11 bases unmatched. Germline CDR1 is MGHRA and CDR2 is YSYEKL. The length of the CDR3 is 18 residues. The CDR3, as DNA: TGCGCCAGCAGCCAAGGCTTAGGTGGGACTAGCGCCCACAATGAGCAGTTCTTC. Translation: CASSQGLGGTSAHNEQFF.

This clone turned up a few times. The chain recombines TRBV30 with TRBJ1-2; D perhaps matches TRBD1 (5 bases). The CDR3 length is 15 residues. Trimming cost V 3 bases and J 4 bases, with 18 bases left between them. The germline V gene has CDR1 GTSNPN and CDR2 SVGIG (reference sequence). DNA of the CDR3: TGTGCCTGGAGCCGGGACGGAGCCTTTGGCTATGGCTACACCTTC. Translated, it gives CAWSRDGAFGYGYTF.

The gene calls are TRBV9 and TRBJ1-1; D gene uncertain. This CDR3 is 12 amino acids long. Trimming cost V 3 bases and J 5 bases, with 8 bases left between them. Germline V gene data show CDR1 as SGDLS and CDR2 as YYNGEE. The CDR3 is CASSGGLTEAFF. The CDR3 nucleotides are TGTGCCAGCAGCGGAGGGTTGACTGAAGCTTTCTTT.

This clone has only a few counts. The V call is TRBV7-9, the J call TRBJ2-2, with D unresolved. The length of the CDR3 is 16 residues. V lost 1 base and J lost 0, with 9 bases in between. Germline loops: CDR1 SEHNR, CDR2 FQNEAQ (reference sequence). CDR3 in amino acids: CASSLVGTTNTGELFF. The CDR3 nucleotides read TGTGCCAGCAGCTTAGTGGGCACAACGAACACCGGGGAGCTGTTTTTT. The full variable domain, rest sourced from reference TRBV7-9 and TRBJ2-2, is DTGVSQNPRHKITKRGQNVTFRCDPISEHNRLYWYRQTLGQGPEFLTYFQNEAQLEKSRLLSDRFSAERPKGSFSTLEIQRTEQGDSAMYLCASSLVGTTNTGELFFGEGSRLTVL.

The rearrangement links TRBV28 to TRBJ1-2; possibly TRBD1 for D (5 bases). Germline CDR1 is MDHEN and CDR2 is SYDVKM. The CDR3 spans 14 residues. Deletions cut 4 bases from V and 4 bases from J, with 13 bases between. CDR3 coding DNA: TGTGCCAGCAGTTCTCCCGGGACGCTCTATGGCTACACCTTC. This translates into CASSSPGTLYGYTF.

This chain joins TRBV7-2 and TRBJ2-5, with TRBD2 matching over 11 bases. Germline CDR1 reads SGHTA; CDR2 reads FQGNSA. The V and J ends lost 5 bases and 1 base, in that order; junction bases with no gene match: 3. CDR3 size: 15 residues. The chain's CDR3 is CASSPGLAVQETQYF. The CDR3 bases are TGTGCCAGCAGCCCGGGACTAGCGGTCCAAGAGACCCAGTACTTC.

The chain recombines TRBV7-3 with TRBJ2-2; D may correspond to TRBD1 or TRBD2 (5 bases each). Between the trimmed V and J ends, which lost 5 bases and 3 bases, there was a span of 13 bases. CDR3 size: 15 residues. Germline V CDR1 and CDR2: SGHTA, FQGTGA. As DNA, the CDR3 is TGTGCCAGCAGCCACACGGGGCCCGACACCGGGGAGCTGTTTTTT. Protein sequence: CASSHTGPDTGELFF. Together with reference TRBV7-3 and TRBJ2-2, the CDR3 gives the full variable domain: GAGVSQTPSNKVTEKGKYVELRCDPISGHTALYWYRQSLGQGPEFLIYFQGTGAADDSGLPNDRFFAVRPEGSVSTLKIQRTERGDSAVYLCASSHTGPDTGELFFGEGSRLTVL.

This clone was detected a few times. This chain links TRBV27 with TRBJ2-6; the match to TRBD1 covers 8 bases. J lost 0 bases, V lost 5 bases, and 6 bases had no gene match. The CDR3 spans 17 residues. Germline V gene lookup returns CDR1 MNHEY and CDR2 SMNVEV (reference sequence). CDR3 protein: CASSTGQGRSGANVLTF. The CDR3 DNA follows: TGTGCCAGCAGTACCGGACAGGGCCGCTCTGGGGCCAACGTCCTGACTTTC.